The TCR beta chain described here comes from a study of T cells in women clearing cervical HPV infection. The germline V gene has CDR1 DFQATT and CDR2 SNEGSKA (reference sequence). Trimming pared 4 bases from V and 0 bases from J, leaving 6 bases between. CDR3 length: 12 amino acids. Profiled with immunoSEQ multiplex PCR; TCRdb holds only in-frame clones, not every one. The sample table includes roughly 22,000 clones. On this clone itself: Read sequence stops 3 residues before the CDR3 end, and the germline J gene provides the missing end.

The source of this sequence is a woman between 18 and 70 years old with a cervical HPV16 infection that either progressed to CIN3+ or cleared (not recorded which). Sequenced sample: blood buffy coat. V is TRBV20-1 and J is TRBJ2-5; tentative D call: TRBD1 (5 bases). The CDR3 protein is CSAKTDQETQYF. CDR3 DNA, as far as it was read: TGCAGTGCTAAGACAGACCAAGAGACC.